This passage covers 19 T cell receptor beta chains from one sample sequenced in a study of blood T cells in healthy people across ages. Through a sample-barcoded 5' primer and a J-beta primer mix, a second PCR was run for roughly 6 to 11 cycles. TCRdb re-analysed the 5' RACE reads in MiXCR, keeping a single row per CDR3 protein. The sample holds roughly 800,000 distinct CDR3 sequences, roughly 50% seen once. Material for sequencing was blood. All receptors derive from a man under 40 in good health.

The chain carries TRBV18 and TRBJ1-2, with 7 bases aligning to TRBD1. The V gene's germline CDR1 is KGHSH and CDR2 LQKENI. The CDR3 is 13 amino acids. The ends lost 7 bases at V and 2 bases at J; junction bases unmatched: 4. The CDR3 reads CASLAGQNYGYTF. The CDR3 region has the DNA TGTGCCAGCTTGGCGGGACAGAACTATGGCTACACCTTC.

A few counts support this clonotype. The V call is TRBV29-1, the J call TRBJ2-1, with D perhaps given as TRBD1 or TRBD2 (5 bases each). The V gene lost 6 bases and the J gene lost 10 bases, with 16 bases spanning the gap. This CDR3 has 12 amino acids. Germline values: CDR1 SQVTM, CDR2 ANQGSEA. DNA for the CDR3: TGCAGCGTACCTACGGGACGAGGGGAGCAGTTCTTC. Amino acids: CSVPTGRGEQFF.

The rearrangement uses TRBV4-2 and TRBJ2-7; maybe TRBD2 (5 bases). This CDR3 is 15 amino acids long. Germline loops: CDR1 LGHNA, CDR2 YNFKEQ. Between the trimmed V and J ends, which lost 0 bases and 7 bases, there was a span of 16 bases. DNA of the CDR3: TGTGCCAGCAGCCAAGATACCGGGGTCTACAATGAGCAGTACTTC. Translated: CASSQDTGVYNEQYF.

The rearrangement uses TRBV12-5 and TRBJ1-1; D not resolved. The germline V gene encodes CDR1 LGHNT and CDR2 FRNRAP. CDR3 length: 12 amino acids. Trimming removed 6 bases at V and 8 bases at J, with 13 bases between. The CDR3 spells CASGWTEREAFF. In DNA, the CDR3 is TGTGCTAGTGGCTGGACTGAGAGGGAAGCTTTCTTT.

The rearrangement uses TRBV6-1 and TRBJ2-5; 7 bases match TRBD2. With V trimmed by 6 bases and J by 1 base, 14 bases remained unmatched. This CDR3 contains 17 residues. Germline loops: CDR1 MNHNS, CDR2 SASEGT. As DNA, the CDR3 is TGTGCCAGCAGGGAACGCTCTCGGGGGGACCTCCAAGAGACCCAGTACTTC. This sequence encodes CASRERSRGDLQETQYF.

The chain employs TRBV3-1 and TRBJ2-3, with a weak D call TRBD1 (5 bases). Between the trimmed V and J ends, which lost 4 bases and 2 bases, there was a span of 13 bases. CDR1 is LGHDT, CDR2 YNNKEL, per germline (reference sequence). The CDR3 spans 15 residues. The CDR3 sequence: CASSPQGFLTDTQYF. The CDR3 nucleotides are TGTGCCAGCAGCCCTCAGGGTTTCCTCACAGATACGCAGTATTTT.

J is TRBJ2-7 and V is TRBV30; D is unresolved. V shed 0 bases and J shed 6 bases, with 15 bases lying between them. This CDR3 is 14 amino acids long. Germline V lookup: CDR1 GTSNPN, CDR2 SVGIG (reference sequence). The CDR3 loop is CAWSVTTTTGEQYF. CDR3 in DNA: TGTGCCTGGAGTGTTACGACAACAACCGGCGAGCAGTACTTC.

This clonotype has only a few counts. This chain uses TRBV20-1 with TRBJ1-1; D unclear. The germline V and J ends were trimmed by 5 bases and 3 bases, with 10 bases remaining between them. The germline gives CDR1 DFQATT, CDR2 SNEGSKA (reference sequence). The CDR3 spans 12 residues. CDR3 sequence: CSAPSDDTEAFF. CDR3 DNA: TGCAGTGCTCCAAGTGACGACACTGAAGCTTTCTTT.

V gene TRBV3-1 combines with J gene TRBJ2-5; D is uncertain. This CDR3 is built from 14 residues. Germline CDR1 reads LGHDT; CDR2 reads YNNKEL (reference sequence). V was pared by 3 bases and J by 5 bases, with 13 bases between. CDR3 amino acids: CASSQGISGETQYF. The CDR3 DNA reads TGTGCCAGCAGCCAGGGAATTTCCGGGGAGACCCAGTACTTC.

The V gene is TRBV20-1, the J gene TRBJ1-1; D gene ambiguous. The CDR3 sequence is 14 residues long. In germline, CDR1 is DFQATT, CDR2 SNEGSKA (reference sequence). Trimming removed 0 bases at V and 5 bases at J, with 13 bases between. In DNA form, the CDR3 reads TGCAGTGCTAGAGATTTTAGTGGGAGGACTGAAGCTTTCTTT. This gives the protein CSARDFSGRTEAFF.

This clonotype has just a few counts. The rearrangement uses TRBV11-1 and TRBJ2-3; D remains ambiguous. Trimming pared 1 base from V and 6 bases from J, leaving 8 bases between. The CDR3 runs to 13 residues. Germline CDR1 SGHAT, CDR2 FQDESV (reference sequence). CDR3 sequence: CASSLGLDDTQYF. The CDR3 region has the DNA TGTGCCAGCAGCTTAGGATTAGACGATACGCAGTATTTT.

Written as DNA, the CDR3 is TGTGCCAGCAGCCCTCGGACCTATGGCTACACCTTC. Encoded protein: CASSPRTYGYTF. This sequence joins TRBV7-9 and TRBJ1-2; D gene unclear. Germline V CDR1 and CDR2: SEHNR, FQNEAQ (reference sequence). V lost 5 bases to trimming and J lost 4 bases, with 8 bases between them. The CDR3 spans 12 residues.

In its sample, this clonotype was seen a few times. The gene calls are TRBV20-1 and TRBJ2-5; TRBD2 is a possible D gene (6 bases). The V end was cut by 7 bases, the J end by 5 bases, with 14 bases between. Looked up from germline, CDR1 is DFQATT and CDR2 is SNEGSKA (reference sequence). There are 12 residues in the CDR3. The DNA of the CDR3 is TGCAGTGGGGACGGGGGTTATGAGACCCAGTACTTC. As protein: CSGDGGYETQYF.

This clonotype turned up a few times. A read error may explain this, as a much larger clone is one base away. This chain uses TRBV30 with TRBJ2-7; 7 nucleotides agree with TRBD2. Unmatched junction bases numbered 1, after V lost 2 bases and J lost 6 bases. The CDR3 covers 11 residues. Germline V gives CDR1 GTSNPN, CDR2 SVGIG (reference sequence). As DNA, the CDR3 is TGTGCCTGGAGTACGGGGGGCGAGCAGTACTTC. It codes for CAWSTGGEQYF. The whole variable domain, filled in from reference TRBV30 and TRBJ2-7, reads SQTIHQWPATLVQPVGSPLSLECTVEGTSNPNLYWYRQAAGRGLQLLFYSVGIGQISSEVPQNLSASRPQDRQFILSSKKLLLSDSGFYLCAWSTGGEQYFGPGTRLTVT.

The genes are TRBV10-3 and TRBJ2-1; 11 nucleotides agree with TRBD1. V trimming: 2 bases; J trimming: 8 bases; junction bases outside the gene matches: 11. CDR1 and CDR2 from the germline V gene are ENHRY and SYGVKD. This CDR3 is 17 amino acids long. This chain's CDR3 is CAISEAGQGGFKDEQFF. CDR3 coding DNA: TGTGCCATCAGTGAGGCGGGACAGGGGGGTTTTAAGGATGAGCAGTTCTTC.

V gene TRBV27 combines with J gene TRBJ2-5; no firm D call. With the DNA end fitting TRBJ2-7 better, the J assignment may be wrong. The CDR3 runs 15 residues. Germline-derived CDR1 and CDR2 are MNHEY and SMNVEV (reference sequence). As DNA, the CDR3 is TGTGCCAGCATGGGGTTGAAAGCTTCAGTTGACGAGCAGTACTTC. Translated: CASMGLKASVDEQYF.

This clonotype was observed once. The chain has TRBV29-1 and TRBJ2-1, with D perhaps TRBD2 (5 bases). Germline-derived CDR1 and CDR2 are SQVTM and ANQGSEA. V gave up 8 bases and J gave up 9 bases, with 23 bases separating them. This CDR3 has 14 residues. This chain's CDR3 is CSLTSQAQRGEQFF. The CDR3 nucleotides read TGCAGCCTTACCTCTCAGGCCCAACGGGGTGAGCAGTTCTTC.

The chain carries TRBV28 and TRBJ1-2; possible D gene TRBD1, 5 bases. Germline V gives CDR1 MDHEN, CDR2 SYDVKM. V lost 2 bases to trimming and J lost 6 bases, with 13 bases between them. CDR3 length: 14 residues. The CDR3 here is CASSLDSSINGYTF. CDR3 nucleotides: TGTGCCAGCAGTTTAGACAGCTCAATAAATGGCTACACCTTC.

The DNA of the CDR3 is TGCGCCAGCAGCTTTCGACTAGCGGAACACTCCTACGAGCAGTACTTC. Translated: CASSFRLAEHSYEQYF. This rearrangement joins TRBV4-1 to TRBJ2-7, with 9 nucleotides matching TRBD2. V trimming: 5 bases; J trimming: 0 bases; junction bases outside the gene matches: 8. The CDR3 loop spans 16 amino acids. Per the germline V gene, CDR1 is MGHRA and CDR2 is YSYEKL.